The present TCR beta chain was sequenced within a study of T cells after yellow fever vaccination (dated by TCRdb to between 2018 and 2021). Study-level background: The SMART-Seq v4 Ultra Low Input RNA kit was used to prepare libraries from fractions with low cell numbers. Blood was collected at multiple timepoints before and after primary and secondary immunization, and bulk PBMC replicates and cell subsets were isolated. Two healthy male donors, one aged 18 to 30 and one aged 30 to 39 years, were included in the cohort. To track T-cell clones before and after primary and booster YFV17D yellow fever vaccination, bulk TCR alpha and beta repertoires were sequenced longitudinally.

A distance of 13 bases separates the germline ends of V and J, which lose 0 bases and 1 base respectively. The CDR3 numbers 16 residues from cysteine through phenylalanine. This entry keeps only the CDR3 DNA: 48 bases, framed from base 1. According to the germline V gene, CDR1 reads ENHRY and CDR2 reads SYGVKD. Overall study outcomes, separate from this receptor: Most clones expanded after primary vaccination (96% of CD4 and roughly 91% of CD8) were re-detected after the booster, suggesting that broad memory maintenance occurred. The secondary T-cell response was weaker than the primary response but faster, peaking on day 5 instead of day 15. Because the study included only a couple of donors, the extent to which the findings can be generalized is limited. Computational filtering was needed because FACS-sorted repertoires could contain abundant contaminating clonotypes from the bulk population. A small share of clonotypes was detected in both CD4 and CD8 compartments, with the overlap likely arising from convergent recombination.

Sample treatment or condition, as interpreted from the label and publication: live attenuated yellow fever vaccine strain. At every blood-draw timepoint, two biological replicates of bulk PBMCs were collected. A standard Ficoll-Paque protocol was used to isolate PBMCs from peripheral blood. TriZol was used to extract RNA from bulk PBMCs, CD4 and CD8 fractions, and dextramer-positive and dextramer-negative fractions. Sequencing used an Illumina NovaSeq 6000. TCR cDNA was made using 5'RACE template switching, a step that added a universal primer site and unique molecular identifiers. Priming for cDNA synthesis came from both the TCR alpha and TCR beta constant segments. Libraries were amplified in two PCR steps, with sample barcodes and sequencing adapters added in the second step. Sequencing of libraries was performed on Illumina HiSeq 2500 (2x100 bp) or NovaSeq (2x150 bp). The paper's processing steps were these. Demultiplexing of reads and collapsing into UMI consensus sequences were performed with MIGEC, and V(D)J alignment was carried out with MiXCR. Using edgeR on replicate PBMC samples, clonotypes were called vaccine-responding if FDR was below 0.01 and the log2 fold change was above 5 up to day 15. CD4 or CD8 identity was assigned to each bulk clonotype according to whether the clonotype was present at higher abundance in the sequenced CD4 repertoire or the sequenced CD8 repertoire. TCRdb reran the public reads through fastp at Q25 and MiXCR, keeping productive beta chains. Each record represents a unique CDR3 protein, reported with the most common genes and DNA among its rows. The V and J calls shown here were made by TCRdb, not taken from the authors' results. The sample table shows 250,000 or so distinct CDR3 sequences, and more than 3.5% are seen once. The leading ten clones occupy around 20% of the sample.

This clonotype was observed many times. Its antigen target is currently unknown. The sample holds no much larger clone one base away, and base qualities are not on file. In this chain, TRBV10-3 is recombined with TRBJ2-7; perhaps TRBD1 is the D gene, with 6 bases matching. The origin of this receptor is a man aged 18 to 29 who received the YFV17D yellow fever vaccine. The specimen comprised PBMCs, sampled 15 days after the yellow fever booster vaccination. The CDR3 protein sequence reads: CAISESMGAGSYEQYF. The sequenced DNA is TGTGCCATCAGTGAGTCGATGGGGGCAGGATCCTACGAGCAGTACTTC.